This TCR beta chain was recorded in a study of OX40 agonist ivuxolimab in advanced cancers. About the study: Cancers in dose escalation were hepatocellular, melanoma, renal cell and head and neck.

The germline gives CDR1 KGHSH, CDR2 LQKENI. The CDR3 has 17 amino acids. The V gene lost 4 bases and the J gene lost 5 bases, with 23 bases spanning the gap. Sequencing used immunoSEQ multiplex PCR; TCRdb keeps in-frame clones, though not all of them. The table includes 40,000 to 45,000 clones, 70% to 90% detected once. Patients who had autoimmune disease history or got systemic immunosuppression were left out. Blood samples were obtained at baseline, cycle 4 day 1, and cycle 7 day 1. The sequences come from CD4+ or CD8+ T cells sorted from blood, collected in a trial of the OX40 agonist ivuxolimab. This chain links TRBV18 with TRBJ2-5, with D perhaps assigned TRBD1 or TRBD2 (6 bases each). This clonotype was obtained from an adult with an advanced solid tumor such as melanoma, head and neck, liver or kidney cancer. The CDR3 DNA sequence: TGTGCCAGCTCACGGAGGGGGATCGGGCCGCCGGGGGAGACCCAGTACTTC. Protein: CASSRRGIGPPGETQYF.